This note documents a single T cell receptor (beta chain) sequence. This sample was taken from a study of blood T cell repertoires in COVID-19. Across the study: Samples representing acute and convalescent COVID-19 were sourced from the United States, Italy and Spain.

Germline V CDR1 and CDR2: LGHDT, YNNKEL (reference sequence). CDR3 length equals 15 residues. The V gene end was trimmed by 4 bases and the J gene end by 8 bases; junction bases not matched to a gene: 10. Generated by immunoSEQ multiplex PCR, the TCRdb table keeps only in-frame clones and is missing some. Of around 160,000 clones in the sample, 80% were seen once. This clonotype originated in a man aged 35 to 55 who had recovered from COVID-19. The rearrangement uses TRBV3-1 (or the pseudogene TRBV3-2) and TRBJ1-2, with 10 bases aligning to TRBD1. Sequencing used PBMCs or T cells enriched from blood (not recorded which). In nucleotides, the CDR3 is TGTGCCAGCAGCCGACGTCCCGGGACAGGGGACGGCTACACCTTC. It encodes CASSRRPGTGDGYTF.